The 25 T cell receptor beta chains in this list originate from one sample, sequenced in a study of T cell changes during pregnancy in multiple sclerosis. Libraries were prepared by immunoSEQ multiplex PCR; TCRdb keeps only in-frame clonotypes and omits some of them. The table has 35,000 or so clones, roughly nine tenths seen once. The sequencing here drew on CD4+ T cells from peripheral blood mononuclear cells, taken in the third trimester of pregnancy. The receptors shown here come from a female donor in good health, enrolled as a control in a pregnancy study.

This CDR3 is CSVVTGRDGYTF. The CDR3 DNA reads TGCAGCGTTGTCACAGGGCGGGATGGCTACACCTTC. The chain employs TRBV29-1 and TRBJ1-2, with D maybe TRBD1 (6 bases). The germline gives CDR1 SQVTM, CDR2 ANQGSEA. V lost 4 bases and J 6 bases, leaving 12 bases between the germline ends. This CDR3 has 12 amino acids.

This clone has just a few counts. This chain connects TRBV27 to TRBJ2-7; perhaps TRBD2 as D (6 bases). The CDR3 runs 13 residues. Germline CDR1 and CDR2: MNHEY and SMNVEV (reference sequence). V lost 4 bases, J lost 7 bases, and 14 bases lay in between. The CDR3 coding sequence is TGTGCCAGCAGTTCTCGCTTGGCGGGGGAGCAGTACTTC. Protein: CASSSRLAGEQYF.

The chain has TRBV7-8 and TRBJ1-2; tentatively, D is TRBD1 (5 bases). V shed 1 base and J shed 3 bases, with 9 bases lying between them. This CDR3 contains 14 residues. The germline gives CDR1 SGHVS, CDR2 FQNEAQ. CDR3 DNA: TGTGCCAGCAGCTTAGAGACAGCCCACTATGGCTACACCTTC. Amino acids: CASSLETAHYGYTF.

This chain uses TRBV19 with TRBJ1-4; 7 positions match TRBD1. This CDR3 is built from 14 residues. The V and J ends lost 10 bases and 1 base, in that order; junction bases with no gene match: 6. Germline lookup yields CDR1 LNHDA and CDR2 SQIVND (reference sequence). CDR3 protein: CATQGVGTNEKLFF. Written as DNA, the CDR3 is TGTGCCACGCAGGGGGTTGGAACTAATGAAAAACTGTTTTTT.

The V and J genes are TRBV29-1 and TRBJ2-3; 7 bases align to TRBD1. Looked up from germline, CDR1 is SQVTM and CDR2 is ANQGSEA. The CDR3 runs to 16 residues. The J segment lost 0 bases and the V segment lost 7 bases, leaving 13 bases of the junction unmatched. CDR3: CSARTTGTASTDTQYF. CDR3 coding DNA: TGCAGCGCCCGAACTACCGGGACAGCTAGCACAGATACGCAGTATTTT.

This clone was found once. V is TRBV4-1 and J is TRBJ1-5, with TRBD1 matching 9 bases. Germline loops: CDR1 MGHRA, CDR2 YSYEKL. Trimming took 4 bases from V and 2 from J; bases not matched to a gene: 3. This CDR3 region has 15 residues. CDR3 in amino acids: CASSRRQGGNQPQHF. CDR3 in DNA: TGCGCCAGCAGCCGACGACAGGGGGGCAATCAGCCCCAGCATTTT.

The V and J genes are TRBV7-2 and TRBJ2-1; possibly TRBD2 for D (6 bases). The CDR3 loop spans 15 amino acids. From germline, CDR1 is SGHTA and CDR2 FQGNSA. Deletions cut 10 bases from V and 8 bases from J, with 24 bases between. CDR3 sequence: CATLDWREYIDEQFF. The CDR3 nucleotides are TGTGCCACCCTTGACTGGAGGGAATACATCGATGAGCAGTTCTTC.

This chain connects TRBV5-6 to TRBJ2-3, with 11 bases identical to TRBD2. Germline V CDR1 and CDR2: SGHDT, YYEEEE. The CDR3 covers 15 residues. V lost 4 bases to trimming and J lost 6 bases; unmatched junction nucleotides: 7. In DNA, the CDR3 is TGTGCCAGCAGCGCACTAGCGGGAGTCGGGGATACGCAGTATTTT. Translating gives CASSALAGVGDTQYF.

The chain employs TRBV6-5 and TRBJ2-3, with TRBD1 identical over 10 bases. The CDR3 extends over 16 amino acids. Germline trimming cut 2 bases from V and 4 bases from J; bases unmatched to any gene: 6. Germline loops: CDR1 MNHEY, CDR2 SVGAGI. CDR3 bases: TGTGCCAGCAGTTACCGCGGACAGGGGGTGTCAGATACGCAGTATTTT. Amino acids: CASSYRGQGVSDTQYF.

This chain links TRBV6-1 with TRBJ1-1; 7 positions agree with TRBD1. Germline V gene data show CDR1 as MNHNS and CDR2 as SASEGT. This CDR3 comprises 17 residues. V lost 3 bases to trimming and J lost 0 bases; unmatched junction nucleotides: 10. CDR3 amino acids: CASSDGPRQGMNTEAFF. The CDR3, as DNA: TGTGCCAGCAGTGATGGCCCCCGACAGGGAATGAACACTGAAGCTTTCTTT.

CDR3: CASNPAGSQETQYF. The CDR3 DNA sequence: TGTGCCAGCAACCCGGCGGGGTCTCAAGAGACCCAGTACTTC. The V call is TRBV28, the J call TRBJ2-5, with D possibly TRBD2 on 6 matching bases. From germline, CDR1 is MDHEN and CDR2 SYDVKM. V gave up 7 bases and J gave up 2 bases, with 14 bases separating them. There are 14 residues in the CDR3.

In DNA, the CDR3 is TGTGCCAGCAGTCCCCCGGGCAGGGTGTCCTACGAGCAGTACTTC. It is translated as CASSPPGRVSYEQYF. The chain is built from TRBV28 and TRBJ2-7; D might be TRBD1 (5 bases). V lost 5 bases and J lost 1, with 15 bases in between. The germline gives CDR1 MDHEN, CDR2 SYDVKM. The CDR3 has 15 residues.

The V gene is TRBV5-1, the J gene TRBJ2-3, with 9 nucleotides matching TRBD2. CDR3 size: 15 residues. The germline V gene encodes CDR1 SGHRS and CDR2 YFSETQ. V shed 1 base and J 2 bases; nucleotides not matched to a gene: 2. Here the CDR3 reads CASSLLAGITDTQYF. CDR3 bases: TGCGCCAGCAGCTTGCTAGCGGGAATCACAGATACGCAGTATTTT.

The chain is built from TRBV5-1 and TRBJ2-3, with 11 bases that match TRBD2. The CDR3 totals 15 residues. Germline V gene sequence: CDR1 SGHRS, CDR2 YFSETQ. Trimming took 4 bases from V and 4 from J; bases not matched to a gene: 5. The CDR3 is CASSLSGGAADTQYF. CDR3 DNA: TGCGCCAGCAGCCTTAGCGGGGGGGCCGCAGATACGCAGTATTTT.

The CDR3 protein is CASSWGLQGVTGEQYF. The CDR3 DNA reads as TGTGCCAGTAGTTGGGGGCTACAGGGGGTGACGGGCGAGCAGTACTTC. The gene calls are TRBV19 and TRBJ2-7; TRBD1 matches 8 bases. The CDR3 totals 16 residues. The germline V gene encodes CDR1 LNHDA and CDR2 SQIVND (reference sequence). Germline trimming cut 5 bases from V and 6 bases from J; bases unmatched to any gene: 15.

The chain has TRBV29-1 and TRBJ1-3, with 7 bases identical to TRBD1. J gave up 0 bases and V 5 bases, and 13 bases lay outside the gene matches. CDR1 and CDR2 (germline): SQVTM, ANQGSEA. The CDR3 contains 17 residues. The CDR3 sequence: CSVKEGQDLISGNTIYF. As DNA, the CDR3 is TGCAGCGTTAAGGAAGGACAGGACCTGATCTCTGGAAACACCATATATTTT.

The chain combines TRBV14 with TRBJ2-1, with 13 bases matching TRBD2. The length of the CDR3 is 16 residues. Germline assignment: CDR1 SGHDN and CDR2 FVKESK. The V gene end was trimmed by 3 bases and the J gene end by 9 bases; junction bases not matched to a gene: 8. In nucleotides, the CDR3 is TGTGCCAGCAGCCAGCCCGGGACTAGCGGGGTTGTTGAGCAGTTCTTC. Translating it yields CASSQPGTSGVVEQFF.

CDR3 nucleotides: TGCGCCAGCAGCCGGGGACAGGGGACTTCCAATCAGCCCCAGCATTTT. Protein product: CASSRGQGTSNQPQHF. The chain has TRBV4-1 and TRBJ1-5, with 10 nucleotides matching TRBD1. V trimming: 4 bases; J trimming: 3 bases; junction bases outside the gene matches: 6. This CDR3 has 16 amino acids. The germline V gene has CDR1 MGHRA and CDR2 YSYEKL.

The chain has TRBV4-3 and TRBJ2-1, with 9 bases matching TRBD1. CDR1 is LGHNA and CDR2 is YSLEER in the germline V gene. The CDR3 runs to 14 residues. The ends lost 2 bases at V and 10 bases at J; junction bases unmatched: 6. DNA of the CDR3: TGCGCCAGCAGCCAAACCCGCACAGGGGGCGAGCAGTTCTTC. Its translation: CASSQTRTGGEQFF.

This clone has a handful of counts. V is TRBV10-3 and J is TRBJ1-1; possibly TRBD1 for D (6 bases). The CDR3 totals 14 residues. Germline loops: CDR1 ENHRY, CDR2 SYGVKD. V was pared by 0 bases and J by 4 bases, with 9 bases between. CDR3 amino acids: CAISESGGATEAFF. DNA of the CDR3: TGTGCCATCAGTGAGTCGGGGGGGGCCACTGAAGCTTTCTTT.

The V call is TRBV28, the J call TRBJ1-1; 7 nucleotides line up with TRBD1. CDR3 length: 14 amino acids. Per germline, CDR1 MDHEN and CDR2 SYDVKM. Trimming removed 7 bases from V and 7 bases from J; junction bases left unmatched: 12. CDR3 in amino acids: CASKITGRDSEAFF. The DNA of the CDR3 is TGTGCCAGCAAGATAACCGGCCGGGACAGTGAAGCTTTCTTT. The entire variable domain, with the rest obtained from reference TRBV28 and TRBJ1-1, is as follows: DVKVTQSSRYLVKRTGEKVFLECVQDMDHENMFWYRQDPGLGLRLIYFSYDVKMKEKGDIPEGYSVSREKKERFSLILESASTNQTSMYLCASKITGRDSEAFFGQGTRLTVV.

The chain has TRBV6-5 and TRBJ1-2; D is unclear. Germline loops: CDR1 MNHEY, CDR2 SVGAGI. V lost 10 bases, J lost 3 bases, and 15 bases lay in between. The CDR3 is 13 residues long. CDR3 protein: CATPLRHHYGYTF. The CDR3 DNA sequence: TGTGCCACCCCCCTTCGACACCACTATGGCTACACCTTC.

J is TRBJ2-5 and V is TRBV7-2; D unresolved. Germline-derived CDR1 and CDR2 are SGHTA and FQGNSA. Deletions cut 0 bases from V and 5 bases from J, with 10 bases between. The length of the CDR3 is 14 residues. The CDR3 loop is CASSLALVGETQYF. The CDR3 DNA reads TGTGCCAGCAGCTTAGCTCTAGTTGGGGAGACCCAGTACTTC.

Here the CDR3 reads CASSKHSISYNSPLHF. The DNA of the CDR3 is TGTGCCAGCAGCAAACATAGCATCTCCTATAATTCACCCCTCCACTTT. The chain employs TRBV5-4 and TRBJ1-6; D is unclear. This CDR3 has 16 amino acids. Looked up from germline, CDR1 is SGHNT and CDR2 is YYREEE (reference sequence). Trimming pared 4 bases from V and 0 bases from J, leaving 11 bases between.

The chain links TRBV7-8 to TRBJ2-7, with D tentatively TRBD1 (6 bases). Between the trimmed V and J ends, which lost 5 bases and 3 bases, there was a span of 14 bases. In germline, CDR1 is SGHVS, CDR2 FQNEAQ. The CDR3 has 14 residues. The CDR3 region is CASSPPIRGYEQYF. The CDR3 DNA reads as TGTGCCAGCAGCCCGCCCATCAGGGGCTACGAGCAGTACTTC. The full variable domain, rest sourced from reference TRBV7-8 and TRBJ2-7, is GAGVSQSPRYKVAKRGQDVALRCDPISGHVSLFWYQQALGQGPEFLTYFQNEAQLDKSGLPSDRFFAERPEGSVSTLKIQRTQQEDSAVYLCASSPPIRGYEQYFGPGTRLTVT.